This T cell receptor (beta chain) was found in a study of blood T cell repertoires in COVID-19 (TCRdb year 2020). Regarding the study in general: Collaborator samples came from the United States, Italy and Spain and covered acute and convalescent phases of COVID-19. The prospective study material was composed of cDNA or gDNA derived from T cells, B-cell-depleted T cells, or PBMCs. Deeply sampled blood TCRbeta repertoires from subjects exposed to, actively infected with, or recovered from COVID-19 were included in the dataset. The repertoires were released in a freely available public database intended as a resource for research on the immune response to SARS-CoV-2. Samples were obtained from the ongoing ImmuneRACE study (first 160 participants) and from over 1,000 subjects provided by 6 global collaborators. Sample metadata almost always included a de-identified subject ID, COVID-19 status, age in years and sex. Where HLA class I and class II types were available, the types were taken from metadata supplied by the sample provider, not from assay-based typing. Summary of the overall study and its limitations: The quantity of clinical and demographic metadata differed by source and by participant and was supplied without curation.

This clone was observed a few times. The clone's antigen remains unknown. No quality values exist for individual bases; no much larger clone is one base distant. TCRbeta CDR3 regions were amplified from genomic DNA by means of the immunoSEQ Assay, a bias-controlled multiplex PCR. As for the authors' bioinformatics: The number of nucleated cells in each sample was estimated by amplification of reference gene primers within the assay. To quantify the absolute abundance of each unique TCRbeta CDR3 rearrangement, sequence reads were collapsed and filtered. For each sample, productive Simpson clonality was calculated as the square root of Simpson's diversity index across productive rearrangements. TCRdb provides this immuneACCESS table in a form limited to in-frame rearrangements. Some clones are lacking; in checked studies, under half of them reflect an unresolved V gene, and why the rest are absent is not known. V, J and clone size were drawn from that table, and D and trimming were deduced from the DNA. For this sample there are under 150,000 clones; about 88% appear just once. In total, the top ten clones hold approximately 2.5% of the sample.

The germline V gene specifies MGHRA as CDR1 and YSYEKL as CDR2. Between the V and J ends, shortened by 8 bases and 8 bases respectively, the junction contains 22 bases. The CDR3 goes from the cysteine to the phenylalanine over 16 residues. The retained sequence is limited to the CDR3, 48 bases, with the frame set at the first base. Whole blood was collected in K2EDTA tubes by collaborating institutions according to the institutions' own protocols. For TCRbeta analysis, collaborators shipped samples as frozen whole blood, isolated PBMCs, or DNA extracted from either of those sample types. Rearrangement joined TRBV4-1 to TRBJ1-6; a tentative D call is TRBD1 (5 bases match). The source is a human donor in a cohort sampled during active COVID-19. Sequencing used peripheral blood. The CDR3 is CASRAPGKERDSPLHF. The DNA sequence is TGCGCCAGCCGGGCTCCAGGGAAGGAGCGGGATTCACCCCTCCACTTT.